One sample yielded the 27 T cell receptor beta chains listed below, sequenced in a study of T cells in Graves' hyperthyroidism and ophthalmopathy. RNA transcripts were the template for amplifying TCR beta CDR3 regions. In the first-round RT-PCR of the TCR CDR3, the HTBI primer set was used. Via MiXCR, TCRdb re-called the multiplex PCR reads, giving one row per CDR3 protein. Among 500,000 to 650,000 distinct CDR3 sequences listed, roughly 45% were seen once. Sequenced material: peripheral blood or thyroid tissue (not recorded which). These receptors all come from an adult woman with Graves' disease, either hyperthyroidism or ophthalmopathy (not recorded which).

This chain uses TRBV2 with TRBJ2-5; no clear D gene. The CDR3 has 15 amino acids. The V gene lost 6 bases and the J gene lost 3 bases, with 17 bases spanning the gap. From germline, CDR1 is SNHLY and CDR2 FYNNEI. The CDR3 here is CASREQLNTEETQYF. The CDR3 DNA follows: TGTGCCAGCAGGGAACAATTGAACACTGAAGAGACCCAGTACTTC.

This clonotype came up many times. The chain has TRBV29-1 and TRBJ2-5; 9 nucleotides match TRBD2. The CDR3 runs to 11 residues. CDR1 is SQVTM and CDR2 is ANQGSEA in the germline V gene. The V gene end was trimmed by 5 bases and the J gene end by 5 bases; junction bases not matched to a gene: 0. The CDR3 DNA reads as TGCAGCGTTAGCGGGAGGGAGACCCAGTACTTC. Translating gives CSVSGRETQYF. The entire variable domain, with the rest obtained from reference TRBV29-1 and TRBJ2-5, is as follows: SAVISQKPSRDICQRGTSLTIQCQVDSQVTMMFWYRQQPGQSLTLIATANQGSEATYESGFVIDKFPISRPNLTFSTLTVSNMSPEDSSIYLCSVSGRETQYFGPGTRLLVL.

This chain joins TRBV25-1 and TRBJ2-5, with no clear D. V was shortened by 5 bases and J by 5 bases, with 27 bases between the two germline ends. This CDR3 comprises 18 residues. From germline, CDR1 is MGHDK and CDR2 SYGVNS. The CDR3 sequence: CASSYPPPVGALGETQYF. The CDR3 DNA reads as TGTGCCAGCAGTTATCCCCCCCCGGTTGGCGCTTTGGGGGAGACCCAGTACTTC.

The chain is built from TRBV20-1 and TRBJ2-5, with D maybe TRBD2 (7 bases). The germline V gene encodes CDR1 DFQATT and CDR2 SNEGSKA (reference sequence). The CDR3 totals 13 residues. This chain's CDR3 is CALHRGGQETQYF. The CDR3 region has the DNA TGCGCCCTACATAGGGGGGGACAAGAGACCCAGTACTTC.

The V call is TRBV29-1, the J call TRBJ1-2; no definite D call. The CDR3 runs to 12 residues. Trimming took 4 bases from V and 2 from J, leaving 8 bases between them. Germline lookup yields CDR1 SQVTM and CDR2 ANQGSEA. In DNA, the CDR3 is TGCAGCGTTGTCCCGGGGAACTATGGCTACACCTTC. Its protein product is CSVVPGNYGYTF.

The chain joins TRBV7-9 to TRBJ1-6, with D tentatively TRBD1 (6 bases). CDR3 length equals 16 residues. Germline-derived CDR1 and CDR2 are SEHNR and FQNEAQ (reference sequence). Trimming pared 1 base from V and 2 bases from J, leaving 9 bases between. CDR3 DNA sequence: TGTGCCAGCAGCTTAGTGGGGGGCACCTATAATTCACCCCTCCACTTT. This translates into CASSLVGGTYNSPLHF.

In regard to this clonotype: This CDR3 fails to terminate in the conserved phenylalanine or tryptophan, so it likely reflects a read error. The DNA is left out, because the CDR3 cannot be placed on it with certainty; the CDR3 is given as TCRdb lists it. This chain joins TRBV7-9 and TRBJ2-3; the table's D gene call, TRBD2, was not cross checked with the DNA. Germline V CDR1 and CDR2: SEHNR, FQNEAQ (reference sequence). The CDR3 numbers 10 amino acids, ends counted. The CDR3 loop is CASNPSGRSN.

This clonotype has a count of ten or more. This chain joins TRBV2 and TRBJ2-5; no firm D call. V lost 3 bases and J 1 base, leaving 6 bases between the germline ends. The CDR3 totals 13 residues. CDR1 and CDR2 from the germline V gene are SNHLY and FYNNEI. CDR3 DNA: TGTGCCAGCAGTGAGGCAGGCCAAGAGACCCAGTACTTC. Residues: CASSEAGQETQYF. Filled out from reference TRBV2 and TRBJ2-5, the complete variable domain reads EPEVTQTPSHQVTQMGQEVILRCVPISNHLYFYWYRQILGQKVEFLVSFYNNEISEKSEIFDDQFSVERPDGSNFTLKIRSTKLEDSAMYFCASSEAGQETQYFGPGTRLLVL.

At least ten counts were recorded for this clonotype. The rearrangement links TRBV6-1 to TRBJ1-5; 7 bases are a match to TRBD1. This CDR3 has 16 amino acids. Germline assignment: CDR1 MNHNS and CDR2 SASEGT. Unmatched junction bases numbered 8, after V lost 6 bases and J lost 0 bases. The CDR3 DNA follows: TGTGCCAGCAGGGACACCGGGACAGCTAGCAATCAGCCCCAGCATTTT. Its protein product is CASRDTGTASNQPQHF.

As regards this clonotype: A read error may explain this, as a much larger clone is one base away. J is TRBJ2-7 and V is TRBV13; D might be TRBD1 (6 bases). CDR1 and CDR2 from the germline V gene are PRHDT and FYEKMQ (reference sequence). This CDR3 has 12 residues. The V and J ends lost 1 base and 6 bases respectively, with 7 bases between them. CDR3 protein: CASSLARGEQYF. In nucleotides, the CDR3 is TGTGCCAGCAGCTTAGCCAGGGGCGAGCAGTACTTC.

The V gene is TRBV19, the J gene TRBJ1-1; maybe TRBD1 (5 bases). The ends were cut back, 7 bases at V and 4 bases at J, with 13 bases in the middle. The CDR3 is 13 residues long. The V gene's germline CDR1 is LNHDA and CDR2 SQIVND (reference sequence). CDR3 bases: TGTGCCAGTAATGGCAGGGAGGGCACTGAAGCTTTCTTT. As protein: CASNGREGTEAFF.

V gene TRBV20-1 combines with J gene TRBJ2-7, with TRBD1 matching over 9 bases. Looked up from germline, CDR1 is DFQATT and CDR2 is SNEGSKA (reference sequence). J was trimmed by 1 base and V by 5 bases; bases with no gene match: 15. This CDR3 region has 17 residues. In DNA, the CDR3 is TGCAGTGCTTTGGACAGGGGTGGAACTGAGAGATCCTACGAGCAGTACTTC. Translation gives CSALDRGGTERSYEQYF.

This clonotype has ten or more counts. This chain uses TRBV7-8 with TRBJ1-5; perhaps TRBD1 as D (6 bases). This CDR3 spans 16 amino acids. V shed 5 bases and J shed 2 bases, with 16 bases lying between them. Germline lookup yields CDR1 SGHVS and CDR2 FQNEAQ. DNA for the CDR3: TGTGCCAGCAGCGAGGGGCAGGGGCTTGGCAATCAGCCCCAGCATTTT. Protein sequence: CASSEGQGLGNQPQHF.

The chain employs TRBV9 and TRBJ2-5; maybe TRBD1 (5 bases). Trimming stripped 0 bases from V and 8 bases from J, with 20 bases between. The V gene's germline CDR1 is SGDLS and CDR2 YYNGEE. The CDR3 runs to 16 residues. As DNA, the CDR3 is TGTGCCAGCAGCGTAGGGTCCGTGGGGCGGACCTCTACCCAGTACTTC. Translating gives CASSVGSVGRTSTQYF.

This clonotype has only a few counts. The chain couples TRBV12-3 or TRBV12-4 to TRBJ1-1; D possibly corresponds to TRBD1 (5 bases). This CDR3 has 13 residues. With 6 bases removed from V and 7 bases from J, the gap between germline ends came to 15 bases. In nucleotides, the CDR3 is TGTGCCAGCAGCTCACAGGAAGGGGTTGAAGCTTTCTTT. It is translated as CASSSQEGVEAFF.

This clonotype has a handful of counts. A much larger clone differs from this one at a single base, so this may be a read error. The gene calls are TRBV19 and TRBJ1-5, with 9 bases lining up with TRBD1. The CDR3 length is 15 residues. The germline V gene encodes CDR1 LNHDA and CDR2 SQIVND (reference sequence). The CDR3 loop is CASEDRGYSNQSQHF. CDR3 DNA: TGTGCCAGTGAGGACAGGGGATATAGCAATCAGTCCCAGCATTTT.

This clonotype was found many times. V is TRBV5-1 and J is TRBJ2-5; D is perhaps TRBD2 (6 bases). Trimming stripped 4 bases from V and 5 bases from J, with 9 bases between. This CDR3 region has 12 residues. Germline V lookup: CDR1 SGHRS, CDR2 YFSETQ. CDR3 amino acids: CASSPRGETQYF. The CDR3 region has the DNA TGCGCCAGCAGCCCTCGGGGGGAGACCCAGTACTTC.

As to this clonotype: The junction and the germline gene differ at one end; a read error may be behind it. The chain is built from TRBV9 and TRBJ2-5, with D possibly being TRBD2 (6 bases). The CDR3 totals 16 residues. CDR1 is SGDLS and CDR2 is YYNGEE in the germline V gene. CDR3 DNA sequence: TGTGCCAGCAGTGTAGCAGCTAGCGTAAACCAAGAGACCGAGTACTTC. It encodes CASSVAASVNQETEYF.

V usage is TRBV7-3 and J usage is TRBJ1-1; D unresolved. Trimming took off 5 bases at V and 7 bases at J, with 14 bases between the two ends. This CDR3 is 13 amino acids long. Germline CDR1 reads SGHTA; CDR2 reads FQGTGA. This chain's CDR3 is CASSANMGVEAFF. CDR3 nucleotide sequence: TGTGCCAGCAGCGCAAACATGGGCGTTGAAGCTTTCTTT.

The chain is built from TRBV10-3 and TRBJ1-5; 11 bases map to TRBD1. The CDR3 has 15 amino acids. Trimming at V came to 6 bases and at J to 6 bases, leaving 7 bases not matched to a gene. Looked up from germline, CDR1 is ENHRY and CDR2 is SYGVKD. CDR3 sequence (DNA): TGTGCCATCAGGGGAGGACAGGGGGCAAGTCAGCCCCAGCATTTT. Its translation is CAIRGGQGASQPQHF.

V and J are TRBV6-2 or TRBV6-3 and TRBJ2-7, with D unclear. CDR3 length: 11 residues. Trimming stripped 2 bases from V and 7 bases from J, with 6 bases between. The germline gives CDR1 MNHEY, CDR2 SVGEGT. CDR3 nucleotide sequence: TGTGCCAGCAGTTACAACGGGGAGCAGTACTTC. Its protein is CASSYNGEQYF.

This clonotype appeared many times. V is TRBV5-1 and J is TRBJ2-6; D not certain. The CDR3 runs to 18 residues. V was shortened by 0 bases and J by 0 bases, with 13 bases between the two germline ends. Germline V gene sequence: CDR1 SGHRS, CDR2 YFSETQ. CDR3 DNA sequence: TGCGCCAGCAGCTTGGTGGGGTTACTCCTCTCTGGGGCCAACGTCCTGACTTTC. Its protein product is CASSLVGLLLSGANVLTF.

This clonotype has a count of ten or more. V gene TRBV20-1 combines with J gene TRBJ1-2; D may be TRBD1 (5 bases). The CDR3 runs to 13 residues. The V end lost 5 bases, the J end lost 8 bases, and 18 bases lay between the germline ends. Germline V CDR1 and CDR2: DFQATT, SNEGSKA (reference sequence). Here the CDR3 reads CSAPFQGGKGYTF. The CDR3 nucleotides are TGCAGTGCTCCCTTCCAGGGTGGAAAGGGCTACACCTTC.

This clonotype came up a few times. The J gene is TRBJ2-7, the V gene TRBV6-1; 8 bases align to TRBD2. CDR3 length: 15 amino acids. Looked up from germline, CDR1 is MNHNS and CDR2 is SASEGT. V lost 2 bases to trimming and J lost 2 bases; unmatched junction nucleotides: 5. CDR3 sequence (DNA): TGTGCCAGCAGTGAAAGGGGACTAGTGGCCTACGAGCAGTACTTC. It is translated as CASSERGLVAYEQYF.

To note about this clonotype: Because the CDR3 is missing its conserved closing phenylalanine or tryptophan, this is likely a read error. The chain links TRBV15 to TRBJ1-6, with D perhaps matching TRBD1 (5 bases). Germline V gene lookup returns CDR1 LNHNV and CDR2 YYDKDF (reference sequence). This CDR3 spans 16 amino acids. The V end lost 8 bases, the J end lost 0 bases, and 14 bases lay between the germline ends. This CDR3 reads CATRGGGSSYNSPLHL. Here the CDR3 DNA reads TGTGCCACCCGAGGCGGGGGAAGCTCCTATAATTCACCCCTCCACCTT.

This clonotype was seen a few times. The chain has TRBV11-2 and TRBJ2-6; 7 bases align to TRBD2. Trimming at V came to 1 base and at J to 0 bases, leaving 6 bases not matched to a gene. The CDR3 is 18 amino acids. The V gene's germline CDR1 is SGHAT and CDR2 FQNNGV. The CDR3 reads CASSLGGGGSSGANVLTF. DNA of the CDR3: TGTGCCAGCAGCTTAGGGGGGGGAGGGAGCTCTGGGGCCAACGTCCTGACTTTC.

The rearrangement joins TRBV9 to TRBJ2-5; D not resolved. Germline V gives CDR1 SGDLS, CDR2 YYNGEE. This CDR3 is built from 11 residues. Trimming removed 4 bases from V and 7 bases from J, with 8 bases in between. The CDR3 spells CASSRTPTQYF. The CDR3 coding sequence is TGTGCCAGCAGCCGAACCCCGACCCAGTACTTC.